The 32 T cell receptor beta chains given below trace back to one sample, sequenced in a study of T cell responses to AZD1222 COVID-19 vaccine. The repertoire was sequenced with immunoSEQ multiplex PCR; TCRdb's copy has only in-frame clones and lacks some. The sample records about 120,000 clones, roughly 85% being singletons. The specimen was peripheral blood, collected on day 0 of MenACWY control vaccination. The origin of the receptors is an adult in good health.

This clone was recorded only once. The chain couples TRBV21-1 to TRBJ1-5; the DNA was not used to check the table's D call, TRBD1. TRBV21-1 is flagged as a pseudogene. This CDR3 region has 20 residues. In DNA, the CDR3 is TGTGCCGTCAGCCGGGACAGGGGCGTCCCGATCCCTCATAGCAATCAGCCCCAGCATTTT. Translated: CAVSRDRGVPIPHSNQPQHF.

The chain links TRBV19 to TRBJ1-6; 9 nucleotides match TRBD1. CDR3 length: 13 residues. The V segment lost 9 bases and the J segment 9 bases; nucleotides outside the gene matches: 6. The V gene's germline CDR1 is LNHDA and CDR2 SQIVND (reference sequence). The CDR3 region has the DNA TGTGCCAGCCGGGACAGGGTATTTTCACCCCTCCACTTT. Its protein is CASRDRVFSPLHF.

This chain connects TRBV29-1 to TRBJ2-5, with D possibly called TRBD1 or TRBD2 (5 bases each). The germline gives CDR1 SQVTM, CDR2 ANQGSEA. This CDR3 region has 16 residues. V was trimmed by 4 bases and J by 1 base, leaving 19 bases between them. The CDR3, as DNA: TGCAGCGTTGTTCTAGCCGACAGTTGGGCCCAAGAGACCCAGTACTTC. Translated: CSVVLADSWAQETQYF.

V usage is TRBV4-3 and J usage is TRBJ2-3; 12 nucleotides line up with TRBD2. From germline, CDR1 is LGHNA and CDR2 YSLEER. The V segment lost 2 bases and the J segment 3 bases; nucleotides outside the gene matches: 0. This CDR3 is 15 amino acids long. The CDR3 protein is CASSQLAGGTDTQYF. The CDR3 bases are TGCGCCAGCAGCCAACTAGCGGGGGGGACAGATACGCAGTATTTT.

The chain employs TRBV4-1 and TRBJ2-1; TRBD2 matches 8 bases. Germline CDR1 is MGHRA and CDR2 is YSYEKL. The CDR3 loop spans 15 amino acids. The V gene end was trimmed by 1 base and the J gene end by 4 bases; junction bases not matched to a gene: 3. CDR3 protein: CASSQAGGPYNEQFF. The CDR3 DNA follows: TGCGCCAGCAGCCAAGCGGGGGGGCCTTACAATGAGCAGTTCTTC.

The rearrangement joins TRBV30 to TRBJ2-7; D may be TRBD2 (6 bases). The CDR3 length is 13 residues. Germline V gives CDR1 GTSNPN, CDR2 SVGIG (reference sequence). Trimming left V 2 bases short and J 3 bases short, with 11 bases between. CDR3 bases: TGTGCCTGGAGTCGCGGGGCGCTCTACGAGCAGTACTTC. Its protein product is CAWSRGALYEQYF.

V and J are TRBV11-2 and TRBJ2-7; 7 bases agree with TRBD1. The CDR3 length is 17 residues. Looked up from germline, CDR1 is SGHAT and CDR2 is FQNNGV. Losses at the gene ends were 4 bases for V and 0 bases for J; bases not matched to a gene: 12. The CDR3 sequence: CASSSPNRGSPSYEQYF. The CDR3 DNA reads TGTGCCAGCAGCTCTCCGAACAGGGGCTCCCCCTCCTACGAGCAGTACTTC.

The chain has TRBV9 and TRBJ2-5; 8 nucleotides agree with TRBD1. This CDR3 has 16 residues. V shed 4 bases, J shed 1 base, and the junction held 9 bases outside the gene matches. Germline V lookup: CDR1 SGDLS, CDR2 YYNGEE. CDR3 sequence: CASSPNTGTGQETQYF. The CDR3 DNA reads as TGTGCCAGCAGCCCGAACACCGGGACAGGCCAAGAGACCCAGTACTTC.

V usage is TRBV6-2 or TRBV6-3 and J usage is TRBJ2-5; a possible D gene is TRBD1 (6 bases). V lost 3 bases to trimming and J lost 5 bases, with 22 bases between them. CDR1 and CDR2 from the germline V gene are MNHEY and SVGEGT. The CDR3 loop spans 17 amino acids. CDR3 in amino acids: CASSYTQGTLIVETQYF. CDR3 bases: TGTGCCAGCAGTTATACGCAGGGGACCCTTATTGTGGAGACCCAGTACTTC.

This chain uses TRBV9 with TRBJ2-7; 8 bases are a match to TRBD1. Losses at the gene ends were 2 bases for V and 3 bases for J; bases not matched to a gene: 7. The length of the CDR3 is 15 residues. The germline gives CDR1 SGDLS, CDR2 YYNGEE. The DNA of the CDR3 is TGTGCCAGCAGCGTTGGACAGGGAAATGTCTACGAGCAGTACTTC. Translated: CASSVGQGNVYEQYF.

In this sample, this clone turned up once. This chain uses TRBV2 with TRBJ1-3, with D possibly TRBD1 on 5 matching bases. Germline CDR1 SNHLY, CDR2 FYNNEI. The length of the CDR3 is 16 residues. Trimming removed 2 bases at V and 0 bases at J, with 11 bases between. The CDR3 sequence: CASSEFGRGSGNTIYF. The CDR3 DNA is TGTGCCAGCAGTGAATTTGGAAGGGGCTCTGGAAACACCATATATTTT.

The chain recombines TRBV30 with TRBJ2-3; no definite D call. The CDR3 runs 13 residues. Trimming took off 0 bases at V and 4 bases at J, with 8 bases between the two ends. In germline, CDR1 is GTSNPN, CDR2 SVGIG (reference sequence). The CDR3 sequence is CAWSVHGADTQYF. The CDR3 bases are TGTGCCTGGAGTGTACATGGGGCAGATACGCAGTATTTT.

A few counts support this clone. The rearrangement uses TRBV7-2 and TRBJ2-7; 7 bases fit TRBD1. Germline CDR1 is SGHTA and CDR2 is FQGNSA. V lost 5 bases and J lost 0; bases outside the gene matches: 7. This CDR3 is 15 amino acids long. This CDR3 reads CASSPSRTGSYEQYF. DNA for the CDR3: TGTGCCAGCAGCCCCAGCCGGACAGGCTCCTACGAGCAGTACTTC.

The chain employs TRBV10-1 and TRBJ2-1; D is unresolved. Trimming shortened V by 5 bases and J by 5 bases, and 13 bases separated the two germline ends. This CDR3 contains 14 residues. Germline lookup yields CDR1 WNHNN and CDR2 SYGVQD (reference sequence). The CDR3 loop is CASSPQATDNEQFF. The CDR3 DNA is TGCGCCAGCAGTCCCCAGGCTACCGACAATGAGCAGTTCTTC.

The rearrangement uses TRBV29-1 and TRBJ2-7; 7 nucleotides match TRBD1. Per germline, CDR1 SQVTM and CDR2 ANQGSEA. V lost 4 bases and J lost 3; bases outside the gene matches: 6. This CDR3 is 13 amino acids long. CDR3 DNA sequence: TGCAGCGTTGCCGCAGGGGGAGACTACGAGCAGTACTTC. Its protein is CSVAAGGDYEQYF.

V and J are TRBV11-2 and TRBJ1-5; a possible D gene is TRBD1 (5 bases). Per germline, CDR1 SGHAT and CDR2 FQNNGV. The V end lost 2 bases, the J end lost 1 base, and 9 bases lay between the germline ends. The CDR3 length is 15 residues. CDR3 nucleotides: TGTGCCAGCAGCTTAACGCAGGGAAGCAATCAGCCCCAGCATTTT. This sequence encodes CASSLTQGSNQPQHF.

The chain is built from TRBV28 and TRBJ1-6; D might be TRBD1 (6 bases). Germline CDR1 MDHEN, CDR2 SYDVKM. This CDR3 has 15 amino acids. The germline V and J ends were trimmed by 4 bases and 5 bases, with 12 bases remaining between them. The CDR3: CASSSGTRNNSPLHF. DNA for the CDR3: TGTGCCAGCAGTTCTGGGACAAGGAATAATTCACCCCTCCACTTT.

The J gene is TRBJ1-6, the V gene TRBV5-5; no clear D gene. From germline, CDR1 is SGHKS and CDR2 YYEKEE (reference sequence). V was trimmed by 4 bases and J by 8 bases, leaving 10 bases between them. The CDR3 is 13 amino acids. CDR3 sequence: CASSMDVHSPLHF. The CDR3 region has the DNA TGTGCCAGCAGCATGGACGTGCATTCACCCCTCCACTTT.

The chain couples TRBV5-1 to TRBJ2-2; D may correspond to TRBD1 or TRBD2 (6 bases each). The CDR3 consists of 16 residues. Trimming removed 3 bases at V and 6 bases at J, with 18 bases between. Germline-derived CDR1 and CDR2 are SGHRS and YFSETQ. The CDR3 here is CASSSSYQGRPGELFF. The CDR3 DNA follows: TGCGCCAGCAGCTCGTCATATCAGGGGAGGCCCGGGGAGCTGTTTTTT.

The gene calls are TRBV5-4 and TRBJ2-7; TRBD2 aligns across 9 bases. Looked up from germline, CDR1 is SGHNT and CDR2 is YYREEE (reference sequence). The CDR3 totals 16 residues. The V gene end was trimmed by 4 bases and the J gene end by 6 bases; junction bases not matched to a gene: 14. The CDR3 DNA follows: TGTGCCAGCAGCGCGGGAGGGATAGGGGGCTTCGGCGAGCAGTACTTC. Translated, it gives CASSAGGIGGFGEQYF.

The V gene is TRBV5-1, the J gene TRBJ2-2; D is unclear. The germline V gene has CDR1 SGHRS and CDR2 YFSETQ. Trimming took off 0 bases at V and 5 bases at J, with 11 bases between the two ends. The CDR3 is 15 residues long. CDR3 region: CASSLGLFETGELFF. As DNA, the CDR3 is TGCGCCAGCAGCTTGGGCCTGTTCGAGACCGGGGAGCTGTTTTTT.

V and J are TRBV6-5 and TRBJ2-7; D may be TRBD1 or TRBD2 (6 bases each). The CDR3 loop spans 12 amino acids. Germline CDR1 is MNHEY and CDR2 is SVGAGI. The V end lost 6 bases, the J end lost 3 bases, and 9 bases lay between the germline ends. The CDR3 sequence is CASRGGVYEQYF. The CDR3 DNA reads TGTGCCAGCAGGGGGGGCGTCTACGAGCAGTACTTC.

The count of this clone is one. The chain is built from TRBV11-3 and TRBJ1-5; D is unclear. This CDR3 comprises 16 residues. Germline-derived CDR1 and CDR2 are SGHNT and YENEEA. The V gene lost 5 bases and the J gene lost 1 base, with 15 bases spanning the gap. The CDR3 spells CASSAWFGASNQPQHF. CDR3 nucleotides: TGTGCCAGCAGCGCCTGGTTTGGCGCAAGCAATCAGCCCCAGCATTTT. Using reference TRBV11-3 and TRBJ1-5 for the parts outside the CDR3, the full variable domain is EAGVVQSPRYKIIEKKQPVAFWCNPISGHNTLYWYLQNLGQGPELLIRYENEEAVDDSQLPKDRFSAERLKGVDSTLKIQPAELGDSAVYLCASSAWFGASNQPQHFGDGTRLSIL.

The J gene is TRBJ1-2, the V gene TRBV7-6; D may be TRBD1 (5 bases). Germline V gene lookup returns CDR1 SGHVS and CDR2 FNYEAQ. V was pared by 5 bases and J by 5 bases, with 15 bases between. The CDR3 is 14 amino acids. CDR3 in DNA: TGTGCCAGCAGCCCCCAAAACGGGGCGTATGGCTACACCTTC. This gives the protein CASSPQNGAYGYTF. The full variable domain, in which reference TRBV7-6 and TRBJ1-2 provide the parts outside the CDR3, is GAGVSQSPRYKVTKRGQDVALRCDPISGHVSLYWYRQALGQGPEFLTYFNYEAQQDKSGLPNDRFSAERPEGSISTLTIQRTEQRDSAMYRCASSPQNGAYGYTFGSGTRLTVV.

This clone was seen a few times. The J gene is TRBJ1-2, the V gene TRBV3-1 (or the pseudogene TRBV3-2); D is unclear. Between the trimmed V and J ends, which lost 3 bases and 3 bases, there was a span of 11 bases. CDR3 length: 14 amino acids. The germline gives CDR1 LGHDT, CDR2 YNNKEL (reference sequence). In DNA form, the CDR3 reads TGTGCCAGCAGCCAGGGTCTCGGGGACTATGGCTACACCTTC. Encoded protein: CASSQGLGDYGYTF.

V is TRBV18 and J is TRBJ1-2; 9 nucleotides align to TRBD1. J lost 4 bases, V lost 3 bases, and 3 bases had no gene match. Per the germline V gene, CDR1 is KGHSH and CDR2 is LQKENI. The CDR3 runs to 14 residues. This chain's CDR3 is CASSPTGGGYGYTF. CDR3 in DNA: TGTGCCAGCTCACCGACAGGGGGAGGCTATGGCTACACCTTC.

The chain joins TRBV4-1 to TRBJ1-1, with 12 bases matching TRBD1. CDR3 length: 20 residues. Germline assignment: CDR1 MGHRA and CDR2 YSYEKL. The V segment lost 7 bases and the J segment 1 base; nucleotides outside the gene matches: 19. The CDR3 region is CASKPLLRTGTGGRNTEAFF. In DNA form, the CDR3 reads TGCGCCAGCAAACCTCTCCTCCGAACCGGGACAGGGGGCCGGAACACTGAAGCTTTCTTT.

V usage is TRBV12-3 or TRBV12-4 and J usage is TRBJ1-5; no firm D call. V lost 6 bases and J lost 5, with 11 bases in between. CDR3 length: 13 residues. Written as DNA, the CDR3 is TGTGCCAGCAGCCTGGCACAGCATCAGCCCCAGCATTTT. This gives the protein CASSLAQHQPQHF.

The chain uses TRBV9 and TRBJ2-1; D may match TRBD1 or TRBD2 (6 bases each). The CDR3 extends over 20 amino acids. Trimming left V 0 bases short and J 0 bases short, with 22 bases between. Germline V gene data show CDR1 as SGDLS and CDR2 as YYNGEE. In nucleotides, the CDR3 is TGTGCCAGCAGCGTAGCTACTGAGGGTGGTTGGGGGGCCTCCTACAATGAGCAGTTCTTC. As protein: CASSVATEGGWGASYNEQFF.

This sequence joins TRBV9 and TRBJ1-2; weak D call: TRBD1 (6 bases). This CDR3 contains 14 residues. V shed 6 bases and J shed 7 bases, with 19 bases lying between them. Germline CDR1 reads SGDLS; CDR2 reads YYNGEE. CDR3 loop: CASTQGGGVRGYTF. The CDR3 coding sequence is TGTGCCAGCACCCAAGGGGGAGGTGTACGTGGCTACACCTTC.

The V gene is TRBV7-3, the J gene TRBJ2-5; D is possibly TRBD2 (7 bases). The CDR3 sequence is 15 residues long. Germline CDR1 and CDR2: SGHTA and FQGTGA. V lost 5 bases to trimming and J lost 5 bases, with 18 bases between them. CDR3 DNA sequence: TGTGCCAGCAGCGCCCCCAAGGGGGGGCGGGAGACCCAGTACTTC. Its protein is CASSAPKGGRETQYF.

This clone was seen only once. This chain links TRBV5-1 with TRBJ1-3; D ambiguous. Trimming cost V 4 bases and J 1 base, with 15 bases left between them. CDR3 length equals 16 residues. The germline CDR1 and CDR2 sequences are SGHRS and YFSETQ. Here the CDR3 reads CASSPVSLGSGNTIYF. The CDR3 region has the DNA TGCGCCAGCAGCCCCGTAAGTTTGGGATCTGGAAACACCATATATTTT. The full variable domain, its missing parts supplied by reference TRBV5-1 and TRBJ1-3, is KAGVTQTPRYLIKTRGQQVTLSCSPISGHRSVSWYQQTPGQGLQFLFEYFSETQRNKGNFPGRFSGRQFSNSRSEMNVSTLELGDSALYLCASSPVSLGSGNTIYFGEGSWLTVV.